This TCR beta chain was documented in a study of Ad26.COV2.S vaccination and SARS-CoV-2 variants. Regarding the study as a whole: Non-spike TCR breadth was similar in vaccine and placebo recipients.

Concerning this clone: Antigen unknown.

Looked up from germline, CDR1 is SEHNR and CDR2 is FQNEAQ (reference sequence). This CDR3 is built from 15 residues. V was pared by 5 bases and J by 2 bases, with 4 bases of the junction left unmatched. Sequencing was performed with immunoSEQ multiplex PCR; in TCRdb, only in-frame clones are kept and a portion is missing. This sample yields 150,000 to 200,000 clones, of which around 88% are seen a single time; under 7.5% belongs to the top ten. The sample consisted of peripheral blood, taken after recovery from COVID-19. The chain links TRBV7-9 to TRBJ2-3; the match to TRBD1 covers 10 bases. This TCR was sampled from a human donor who had recovered from COVID-19. The CDR3 here is CASSPGTGATDTQYF. CDR3 DNA: TGTGCCAGCAGCCCCGGGACAGGGGCCACAGATACGCAGTATTTT.